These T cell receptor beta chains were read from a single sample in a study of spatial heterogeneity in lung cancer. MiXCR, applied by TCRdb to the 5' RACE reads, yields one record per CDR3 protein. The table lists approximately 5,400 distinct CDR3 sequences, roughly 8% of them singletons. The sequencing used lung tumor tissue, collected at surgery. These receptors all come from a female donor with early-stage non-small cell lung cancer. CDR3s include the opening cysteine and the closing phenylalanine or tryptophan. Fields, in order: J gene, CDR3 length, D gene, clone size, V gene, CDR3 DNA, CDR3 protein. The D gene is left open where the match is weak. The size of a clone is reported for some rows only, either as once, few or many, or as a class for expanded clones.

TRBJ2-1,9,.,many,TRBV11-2,TGTGCCAGCACCAATGAGCAGTTCTTC,CASTNEQFF
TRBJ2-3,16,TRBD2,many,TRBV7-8,TGTGCCAGCAGCTTAAGAGCGGGAGGGTCTGCGGATACGCAGTATTTT,CASSLRAGGSADTQYF
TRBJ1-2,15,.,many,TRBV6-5,TGTGCCAGCAGTTACACCCGACAGGAGTTCTATGGCTACACCTTC,CASSYTRQEFYGYTF
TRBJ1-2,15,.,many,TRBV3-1,TGTGCCAGCAGCCAAGATCTTGGAGGGAACTATGGCTACACCTTC,CASSQDLGGNYGYTF
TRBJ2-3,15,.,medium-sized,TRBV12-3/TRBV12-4,TGTGCCAGCAGTTTAACCAGGGCCCCCACAGATACGCAGTATTTT,CASSLTRAPTDTQYF
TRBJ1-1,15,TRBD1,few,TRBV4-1,TGCGCCTGCAGCCAAGGAGACAGGGGGGTCTTTGAAGCTTTCTTT,CACSQGDRGVFEAFF
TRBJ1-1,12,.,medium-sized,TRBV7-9,TGTGCCAGCAGCTCGGGGGGCAGGGTTGCTTTCTTT,CASSSGGRVAFF
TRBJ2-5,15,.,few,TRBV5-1,TGCGCCAGCAGCTTCTCCCAAGCCCTAGGAGAGACCCAGTACTTC,CASSFSQALGETQYF
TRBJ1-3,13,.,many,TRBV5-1,TGCGCCAGCAGCTTGGAACAAGGAAACACCATATATTTT,CASSLEQGNTIYF
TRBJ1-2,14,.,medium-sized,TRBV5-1,TGCGCCAGCAGCTTAAGGAAGGAGGACTATGGCTACACCTTC,CASSLRKEDYGYTF
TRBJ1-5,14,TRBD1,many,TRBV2,TGTGCCAGCAGACAGGGACAGGGCCATCAGCCCCAGCATTTT,CASRQGQGHQPQHF
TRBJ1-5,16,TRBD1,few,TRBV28,TGTGCCAGCAGCCCGCGGACAGGGCCCCTTAATCAGCCCCAGCATTTT,CASSPRTGPLNQPQHF
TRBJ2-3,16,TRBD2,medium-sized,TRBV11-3,TGTGCCAGCAGTCCCGGGACTAGCGGAATGGCAGATACGCAGTATTTT,CASSPGTSGMADTQYF
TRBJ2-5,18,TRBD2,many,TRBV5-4,TGTGCCAGCAGCTCCCCAGCCGCTAGCGGGAGGCCGGGGGAGACCCAGTACTTC,CASSSPAASGRPGETQYF
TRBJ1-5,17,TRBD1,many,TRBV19,TGTGCCAGTAGACCGGGACAGGGGGCATATAGCAATCAGCCCCAGCATTTT,CASRPGQGAYSNQPQHF
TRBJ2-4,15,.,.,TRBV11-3,TGTGCCAGCAGCCCCTCGCGGGGGCCGAAAAACATTCAGTACTTC,CASSPSRGPKNIQYF
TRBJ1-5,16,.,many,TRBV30,TGTGCCTGGACCCCGGGGGGGGGCAGGGTAGGTCAGCCCCAGCATTTT,CAWTPGGGRVGQPQHF
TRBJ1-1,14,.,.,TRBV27,TGTGCCAGCAGTTTGGACATTGGGAACACTGAAGCTTTCTTT,CASSLDIGNTEAFF
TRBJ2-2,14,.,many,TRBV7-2,TGTGCCAGCAGCTTAGGCTCTATTACCGGGGAGCTGTTTTTT,CASSLGSITGELFF
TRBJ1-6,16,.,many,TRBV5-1,TGCGCCAGCAGCTCGGGGGCCGGAGGGGATAATTCACCCCTCCACTTT,CASSSGAGGDNSPLHF
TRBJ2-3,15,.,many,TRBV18,TGTGCCAGCTCGCCTCGAGGGGGTTCGGAAGATACGCAGTATTTT,CASSPRGGSEDTQYF
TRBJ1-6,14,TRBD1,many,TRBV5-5,TGTGCCAGCAGCCCAGGGGGGGGTAATTCACCCCTCCACTTT,CASSPGGGNSPLHF
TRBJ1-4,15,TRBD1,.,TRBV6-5,TGTGCCAGCAGCTACTCCGGGACAGGGCAGGGAAAACTGTTTTTT,CASSYSGTGQGKLFF
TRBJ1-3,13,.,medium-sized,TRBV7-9,TGTGCCAGCAGCCCCTCCTCTGGAAACACCATATATTTT,CASSPSSGNTIYF
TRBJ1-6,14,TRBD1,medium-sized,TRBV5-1,TGCGCCAGCAGCCCGGACAGGGCTAATTCACCCCTCCACTTT,CASSPDRANSPLHF
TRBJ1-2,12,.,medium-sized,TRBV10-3,TGTGCCATCAGCACCCGAGGGGGTGGCTACACCTTC,CAISTRGGGYTF
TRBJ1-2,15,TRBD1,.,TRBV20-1,TGCAGTGCCTCCCCCCGACAGGGAAGTTTGTATGGCTACACCTTC,CSASPRQGSLYGYTF
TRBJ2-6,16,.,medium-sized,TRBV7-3,TGTGCCAGCAGCTCAAGACCGGGCTCTGGGGCCAACGTCCTGACTTTC,CASSSRPGSGANVLTF
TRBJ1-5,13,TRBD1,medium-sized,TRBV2,TGTGCCAGCAGCGGGACAGGGGAGCAGCCCCAGCATTTT,CASSGTGEQPQHF
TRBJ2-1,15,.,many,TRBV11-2,TGTGCCAGCAGCTTAAGGGGGAGCTCCTACAATGAGCAGTTCTTC,CASSLRGSSYNEQFF
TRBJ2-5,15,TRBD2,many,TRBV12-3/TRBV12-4,TGTGCCAGCAGTGGCGGTAGCGGGGGTCAAGAGACCCAGTACTTC,CASSGGSGGQETQYF
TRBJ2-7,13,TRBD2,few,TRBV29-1,TGCAGCGTGGGACTAGCGGGAGATTACGAGCAGTACTTC,CSVGLAGDYEQYF
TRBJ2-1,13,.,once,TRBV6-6,TGTGCCAGCAGTTACACCCAGTACAATGAGCAGTTCTTC,CASSYTQYNEQFF
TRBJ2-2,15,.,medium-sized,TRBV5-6,TGTGCCAGCAGCTTCGGAGGCACGAACACCGGGGAGCTGTTTTTT,CASSFGGTNTGELFF
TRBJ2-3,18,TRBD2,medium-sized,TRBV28,TGTGCCAGCAGTCCGGGACTAGCGGGAGGAACTAGCACAGATACGCAGTATTTT,CASSPGLAGGTSTDTQYF
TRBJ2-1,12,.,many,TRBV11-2,TGTGCCAGCAGAACCGTGGACAATGAGCAGTTCTTC,CASRTVDNEQFF
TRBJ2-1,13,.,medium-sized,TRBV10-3,TGTGCCATCAGTGAGCCTTGGACGGAAGAGCAGTTCTTC,CAISEPWTEEQFF
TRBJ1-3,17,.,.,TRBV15,TGTGCCACCAGCACCAGACCCGGGACTTTCGCTGGAAACACCATATATTTT,CATSTRPGTFAGNTIYF
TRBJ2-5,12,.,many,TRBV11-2,TGTGCCAGCAGCTTAGAAAGCCTCGGCCAGTACTTC,CASSLESLGQYF
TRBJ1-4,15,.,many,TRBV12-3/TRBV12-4,TGTGCCAGCAGTCCCCGGACAGTGACTAATGAAAAACTGTTTTTT,CASSPRTVTNEKLFF
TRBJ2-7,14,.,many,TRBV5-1,TGCGCCAGCAGCGCGGGGGGACAGGGCCACGAGCAGTACTTC,CASSAGGQGHEQYF
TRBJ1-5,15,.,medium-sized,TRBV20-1,TGCAGTGCTAGAGATTCAGGGGCGTTTCGTCAGCCCCAGCATTTT,CSARDSGAFRQPQHF
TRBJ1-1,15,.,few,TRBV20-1,TGCAGTGCTAGAGTGGGCACTGGGGGCTCCACTGAAGCTTTCTTT,CSARVGTGGSTEAFF
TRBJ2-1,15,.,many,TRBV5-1,TGCGCCAGCAGCCCAGGGGCGGGACCCTACAATGAGCAGTTCTTC,CASSPGAGPYNEQFF
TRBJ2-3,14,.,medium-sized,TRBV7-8,TGTGCCAGCTCGCGCCGGAGGGGAACAGATACGCAGTATTTT,CASSRRRGTDTQYF
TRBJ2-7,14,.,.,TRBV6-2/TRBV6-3,TGTGCCAGCAGTTACTCGTCGGGGGCCTACGAGCAGTACTTC,CASSYSSGAYEQYF
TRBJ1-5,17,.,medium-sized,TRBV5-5,TGTGCCAGCAGCGCGGGCGTTACCTGGGATAGCAATCAGCCCCAGCATTTT,CASSAGVTWDSNQPQHF
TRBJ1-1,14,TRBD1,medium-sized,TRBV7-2,TGTGCCAGCAGCACTAGGGCAGACAGGGGGGAAGCTTTCTTT,CASSTRADRGEAFF
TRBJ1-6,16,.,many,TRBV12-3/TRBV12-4,TGTGCCAGCAGTTCGGGGGTGGGCTCCTATAATTCACCCCTCCACTTT,CASSSGVGSYNSPLHF
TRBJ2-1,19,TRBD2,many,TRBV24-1,TGTGCCACCAGTGATCTACCTGGAGCGGGACTAGCGGGACACAATGAGCAGTTCTTC,CATSDLPGAGLAGHNEQFF
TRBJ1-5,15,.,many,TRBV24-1,TGTGCCACCAGTGATGACAGGTCCTTAAATCAGCCCCAGCATTTT,CATSDDRSLNQPQHF
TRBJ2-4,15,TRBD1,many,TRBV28,TGTGCCAGCAGTTTATGGACAGGGGACAAAAACATTCAGTACTTC,CASSLWTGDKNIQYF
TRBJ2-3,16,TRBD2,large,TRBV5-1,TGCGCCAGCAGCTGGGGGACTAGTGGAGCGTCAGATACGCAGTATTTT,CASSWGTSGASDTQYF
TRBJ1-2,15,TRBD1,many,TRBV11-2,TGTGCCAGCAGCTCGAGCTCAGGGGGCGTGTATGGCTACACCTTC,CASSSSSGGVYGYTF
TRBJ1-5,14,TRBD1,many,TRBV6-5,TGTGCCAGCAGTCGAACAGGGGGCGGTCAGCCCCAGCATTTT,CASSRTGGGQPQHF
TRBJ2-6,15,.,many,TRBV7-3,TGTGCCAGCAGCTTAGCCCCCTCTGGGGCCAACGTCCTGACTTTC,CASSLAPSGANVLTF